This is a list of T cell receptor beta chains from one sample in a study of sequential checkpoint blockade in melanoma. Sequencing used immunoSEQ multiplex PCR; TCRdb keeps in-frame clones, though not all of them. This sample has 2,500 to 3,000 clones, with around 23% found just once. This material consisted of tumor tissue (inferred from file names), taken from a patient given nivolumab and ipilimumab in sequence. Source of these receptors: a human patient with melanoma. Some clones in this sample may be carry-over from other donors' samples. CDR3s include the opening cysteine and the closing phenylalanine or tryptophan. D genes are given only for firm matches. Not every row has a clone size; where given, it reads once, few, many or a size class.

CDR3 protein,CDR3 DNA,clone size,J gene,D gene,V gene
CATSRDSALGAQPQHF,TGTGCCACCAGCAGAGATTCCGCCCTCGGGGCCCAGCCCCAGCATTTT,NA,TRBJ1-5,NA,TRBV15
CASSPDRVNEQYF,TGTGCCAGCAGTCCGGACAGGGTTAACGAGCAGTACTTC,NA,TRBJ2-7,TRBD1,TRBV6-8
CASSLSGQGSTGAGELFF,TGCGCCAGCAGCTTGTCCGGACAGGGGTCCACTGGCGCCGGGGAGCTGTTTTTT,once,TRBJ2-2,TRBD1,TRBV5-1
CASSQGQGGEKLFF,TGTGCCAGCAGCCAAGGACAGGGAGGGGAAAAACTGTTTTTT,NA,TRBJ1-4,TRBD1,TRBV11-3
CASSLDRLGDTQYF,TGTGCCAGCAGCTTAGATCGATTGGGGGATACGCAGTATTTT,NA,TRBJ2-3,NA,TRBV11-3
CSVADGLLGNQPQHF,TGCAGCGTTGCCGACGGCCTACTGGGCAATCAGCCCCAGCATTTT,NA,TRBJ1-5,NA,TRBV29-1
CASSRMAGNTETQYF,TGTGCCAGTAGTCGGATGGCGGGGAACACAGAGACCCAGTACTTC,NA,TRBJ2-5,NA,TRBV19
CAIGTPYQPQHF,TGTGCCATCGGGACACCCTATCAGCCCCAGCATTTT,few,TRBJ1-5,NA,TRBV6-8
CASSVTSGGPGDTQYF,TGTGCCAGCAGCGTCACTAGCGGGGGGCCGGGAGATACGCAGTATTTT,few,TRBJ2-3,TRBD2,TRBV11-3
CASIRQGGDNSPLHF,TGTGCCAGCATAAGACAGGGAGGGGATAATTCACCCCTCCACTTT,NA,TRBJ1-6,TRBD1,TRBV6-8
CASSLTGGTGRVHEQFF,TGTGCCAGCAGCTTAACCGGGGGGACAGGGAGAGTCCATGAGCAGTTCTTC,medium-sized,TRBJ2-1,TRBD1,TRBV11-3
CAWSQDSPLHF,TGTGCCTGGAGTCAGGATTCACCCCTCCACTTT,NA,TRBJ1-6,NA,TRBV30
CATSRDRIGGGYEQYF,TGTGCCACCAGCAGAGATCGAATTGGGGGGGGATACGAGCAGTACTTC,once,TRBJ2-7,TRBD2,TRBV15
CASSVVGQTQETQYF,TGTGCCAGCAGCGTAGTAGGACAGACCCAAGAGACCCAGTACTTC,few,TRBJ2-5,NA,TRBV9
CASSEYQQGGYTF,TGTGCCAGCAGTGAATATCAGCAGGGTGGCTACACCTTC,NA,TRBJ1-2,NA,TRBV25-1
CASSQVIGRETQYF,TGCGCCAGCAGCCAAGTGATCGGCAGAGAGACCCAGTACTTC,NA,TRBJ2-5,NA,TRBV4-1
CASSQAGGGSNEQFF,TGTGCCAGCAGCCAGGCGGGGGGCGGATCGAATGAGCAGTTCTTC,NA,TRBJ2-1,TRBD2,TRBV14
CASSHPRTSEAFF,TGCGCCAGCAGCCACCCCAGGACTTCGGAGGCTTTCTTT,few,TRBJ1-1,NA,TRBV23-1
CASSELGQGAYGYTF,TGTGCCAGCAGTGAATTGGGACAGGGGGCTTATGGCTACACCTTC,NA,TRBJ1-2,TRBD1,TRBV2
CASSVAPGATTDTQYF,TGTGCCAGCAGCGTAGCACCGGGGGCTACCACAGATACGCAGTATTTT,NA,TRBJ2-3,NA,TRBV9
CASSMGSYEQYF,TGTGCCAGTAGTATGGGGTCCTACGAGCAGTACTTC,NA,TRBJ2-7,NA,TRBV19
CASSDRGLTDTQYF,TGTGCCAGCAGCGATCGGGGACTCACAGATACGCAGTATTTT,many,TRBJ2-3,NA,TRBV9
CASSYEGVDYEQYF,TGTGCCAGCAGTTACGAGGGCGTGGACTACGAGCAGTACTTC,few,TRBJ2-7,NA,TRBV6-8
CASRGGGSGNQPQHF,TGTGCCAGCAGGGGAGGGGGCTCAGGCAATCAGCCCCAGCATTTT,NA,TRBJ1-5,TRBD1,TRBV28
CASSFSGRPYEQYF,TGTGCCAGCAGCTTTTCCGGACGGCCCTACGAGCAGTACTTC,NA,TRBJ2-7,NA,TRBV11-3
CASSYSGTSQTDTQYF,TGTGCCAGCAGTTACTCCGGGACTAGCCAAACAGATACGCAGTATTTT,few,TRBJ2-3,TRBD2,TRBV6-8
CASRASGGINEQFF,TGTGCCAGCAGAGCTAGCGGGGGGATAAATGAGCAGTTCTTC,few,TRBJ2-1,TRBD2,TRBV11-3
CASSTSHVGGELFF,TGTGCTAGCAGCACCTCGCACGTCGGGGGGGAGCTGTTTTTT,many,TRBJ2-2,NA,TRBV11-3
CASSLTGAQETQYF,TGCGCCAGCAGCTTGACGGGGGCTCAAGAGACCCAGTACTTC,once,TRBJ2-5,NA,TRBV5-1
CATRRGQPPDTQYF,TGTGCCACCCGCCGGGGGCAGCCCCCAGATACGCAGTATTTT,NA,TRBJ2-3,NA,TRBV6-8
CASSTGDSYSNQPQHF,TGTGCCAGCAGTACCGGGGACAGCTATAGCAATCAGCCCCAGCATTTT,NA,TRBJ1-5,TRBD1,TRBV6-8
CAWSVYVNTEAFF,TGTGCCTGGAGTGTATACGTGAACACTGAAGCTTTCTTT,few,TRBJ1-1,NA,TRBV30
CASSPLPGSSYNSPLHF,TGTGCCAGCAGCCCCCTCCCCGGCAGCTCCTATAATTCACCCCTCCACTTT,NA,TRBJ1-6,NA,TRBV14
CASSRDPGQGSYGYTF,TGTGCCAGCTCACGGGACCCGGGACAGGGGTCCTATGGCTACACCTTC,NA,TRBJ1-2,TRBD1,TRBV18
CASIRAPMNTEAFF,TGTGCCAGCATCAGGGCGCCCATGAACACTGAAGCTTTCTTT,many,TRBJ1-1,NA,TRBV11-3
CASTSKDTQYF,TGTGCCAGTACCTCTAAGGATACGCAGTATTTT,NA,TRBJ2-3,NA,TRBV19
CASSLGGGPSGNQPQHF,TGTGCCAGCAGCTTGGGAGGGGGCCCGTCGGGCAATCAGCCCCAGCATTTT,NA,TRBJ1-5,TRBD1,TRBV7-6
CASRSGTGSEKLFF,TGTGCCAGCAGATCTGGGACAGGGAGCGAAAAACTGTTTTTT,NA,TRBJ1-4,TRBD1,TRBV6-8
CASSDSGGTDTQYF,TGTGCCAGCAGTGACTCGGGGGGCACAGATACGCAGTATTTT,NA,TRBJ2-3,NA,TRBV6-8
CAISESGNQETQYF,TGTGCCATCAGTGAGTCGGGTAATCAAGAGACCCAGTACTTC,NA,TRBJ2-5,NA,TRBV10-3
CATSSTGYRTDTQYF,TGTGCCACCAGCAGCACAGGGTATCGCACAGATACGCAGTATTTT,NA,TRBJ2-3,NA,TRBV15
CASRLSNRAYEQYF,TGTGCAAGTCGCTTAAGTAACAGGGCCTACGAGCAGTACTTC,NA,TRBJ2-7,NA,TRBV12-2
CATSRVHPAETRSSGYTF,TGTGCCACCAGCAGAGTCCACCCCGCCGAGACACGGAGTAGCGGCTACACCTTC,NA,TRBJ1-2,NA,TRBV15
CSVGEGEGYGYTF,TGCAGCGTTGGTGAGGGAGAGGGCTATGGCTACACCTTC,NA,TRBJ1-2,NA,TRBV29-1
CASSLTLGTDTQYF,TGTGCCAGCAGCTTAACCCTAGGCACAGATACGCAGTATTTT,few,TRBJ2-3,NA,TRBV11-3
CASSLGGYGNTGELFF,TGTGCCAGCAGCCTCGGAGGATATGGGAACACCGGGGAGCTGTTTTTT,medium-sized,TRBJ2-2,NA,TRBV11-3
CASSTGTGKNNYGYTF,TGTGCCAGTAGTACCGGGACAGGGAAAAATAACTATGGCTACACCTTC,once,TRBJ1-2,TRBD1,TRBV19
CASSPTLADLPNEQFF,TGTGCCAGCAGCCCAACCCTAGCGGATCTACCCAATGAGCAGTTCTTC,many,TRBJ2-1,TRBD2,TRBV11-3
CASSPIFYGYTF,TGTGCCAGCAGCCCGATTTTTTATGGCTACACCTTC,few,TRBJ1-2,NA,TRBV6-8
CASSYSGLAGGINEQFF,TGTGCCAGCAGTTACTCGGGACTAGCGGGGGGGATTAATGAGCAGTTCTTC,NA,TRBJ2-1,TRBD2,TRBV6-8
CASSPSISSTDTQYF,TGTGCCAGCAGCCCCTCGATTTCTAGCACAGATACGCAGTATTTT,NA,TRBJ2-3,NA,TRBV7-6
CASSWLTGEGGTEAFF,TGCGCCAGCAGCTGGCTGACAGGGGAGGGGGGCACTGAAGCTTTCTTT,NA,TRBJ1-1,TRBD1,TRBV5-1
CASRTSGDYNEQFF,TGTGCCAGCCGGACTAGCGGGGATTACAATGAGCAGTTCTTC,few,TRBJ2-1,TRBD2,TRBV6-8
CASSVGGAGTQETQYF,TGTGCCAGCAGCGTAGGGGGGGCAGGCACCCAAGAGACCCAGTACTTC,NA,TRBJ2-5,NA,TRBV9
CASTGPYYNEQFF,TGTGCCAGCACGGGACCCTACTACAATGAGCAGTTCTTC,NA,TRBJ2-1,NA,TRBV6-8
CASSLTQSQPQHF,TGTGCCAGCAGCCTAACCCAGAGTCAGCCCCAGCATTTT,few,TRBJ1-5,NA,TRBV14
CASSPDRLNTEAFF,TGTGCCAGCAGTCCCGACAGGCTGAACACTGAAGCTTTCTTT,few,TRBJ1-1,NA,TRBV6-8
CASSPEGTYGYTF,TGTGCCAGCTCACCGGAAGGCACCTATGGCTACACCTTC,NA,TRBJ1-2,NA,TRBV18